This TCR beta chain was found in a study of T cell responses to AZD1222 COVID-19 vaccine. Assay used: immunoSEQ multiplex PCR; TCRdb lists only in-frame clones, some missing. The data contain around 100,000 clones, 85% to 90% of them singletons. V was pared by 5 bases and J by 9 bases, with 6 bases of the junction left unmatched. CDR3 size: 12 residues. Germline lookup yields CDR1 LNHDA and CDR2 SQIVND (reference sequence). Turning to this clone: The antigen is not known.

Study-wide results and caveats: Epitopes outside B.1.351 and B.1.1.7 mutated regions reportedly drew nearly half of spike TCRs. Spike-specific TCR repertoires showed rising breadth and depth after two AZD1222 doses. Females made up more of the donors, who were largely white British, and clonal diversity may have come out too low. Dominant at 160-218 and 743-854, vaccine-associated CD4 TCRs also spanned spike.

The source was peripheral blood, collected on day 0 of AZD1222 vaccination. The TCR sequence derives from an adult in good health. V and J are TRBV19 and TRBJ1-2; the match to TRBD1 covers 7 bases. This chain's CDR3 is CASSADRDRYTF. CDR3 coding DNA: TGTGCCAGTAGTGCCGACAGGGATCGCTACACCTTC.